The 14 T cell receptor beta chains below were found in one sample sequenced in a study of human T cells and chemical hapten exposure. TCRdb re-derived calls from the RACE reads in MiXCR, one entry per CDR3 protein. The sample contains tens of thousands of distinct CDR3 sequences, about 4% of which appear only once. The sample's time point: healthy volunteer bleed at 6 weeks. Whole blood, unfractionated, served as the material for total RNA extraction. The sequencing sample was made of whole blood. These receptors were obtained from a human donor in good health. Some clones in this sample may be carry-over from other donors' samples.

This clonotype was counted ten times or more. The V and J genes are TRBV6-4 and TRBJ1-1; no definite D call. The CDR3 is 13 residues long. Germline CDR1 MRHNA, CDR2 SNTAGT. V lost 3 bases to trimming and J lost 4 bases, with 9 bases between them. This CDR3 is CASSEGRSTEAFF. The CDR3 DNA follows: TGTGCCAGCAGTGAGGGGAGGAGCACTGAAGCTTTCTTT.

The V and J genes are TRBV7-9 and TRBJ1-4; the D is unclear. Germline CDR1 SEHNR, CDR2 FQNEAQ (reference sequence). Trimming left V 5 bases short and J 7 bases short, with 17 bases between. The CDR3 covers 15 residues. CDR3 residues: CASSPDGVGTEKLFF. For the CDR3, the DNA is TGTGCCAGCAGCCCGGATGGGGTCGGCACTGAAAAACTGTTTTTT. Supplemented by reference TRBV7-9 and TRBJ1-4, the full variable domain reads DTGVSQNPRHKITKRGQNVTFRCDPISEHNRLYWYRQTLGQGPEFLTYFQNEAQLEKSRLLSDRFSAERPKGSFSTLEIQRTEQGDSAMYLCASSPDGVGTEKLFFGSGTQLSVL.

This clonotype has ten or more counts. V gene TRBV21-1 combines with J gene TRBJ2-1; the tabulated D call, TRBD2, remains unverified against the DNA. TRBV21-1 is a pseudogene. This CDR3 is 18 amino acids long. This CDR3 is CASNPIETSRSSYNEQFF. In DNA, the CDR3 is TGTGCCAGCAACCCTATTGAGACTAGCAGAAGCTCCTACAATGAGCAGTTCTTC.

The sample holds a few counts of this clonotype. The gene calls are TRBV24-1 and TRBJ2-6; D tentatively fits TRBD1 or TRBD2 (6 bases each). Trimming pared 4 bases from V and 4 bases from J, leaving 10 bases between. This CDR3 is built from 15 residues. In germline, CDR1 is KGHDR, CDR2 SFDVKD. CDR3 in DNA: TGTGCCACCAGTGAGGGGGGCACCGGGGCCAACGTCCTGACTTTC. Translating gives CATSEGGTGANVLTF.

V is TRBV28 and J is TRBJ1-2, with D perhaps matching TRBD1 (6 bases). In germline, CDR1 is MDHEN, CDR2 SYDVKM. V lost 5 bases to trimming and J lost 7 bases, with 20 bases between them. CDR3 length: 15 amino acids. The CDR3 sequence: CASSPPTGRIGGYTF. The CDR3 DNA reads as TGTGCCAGCAGTCCACCTACAGGGCGGATCGGTGGCTACACCTTC.

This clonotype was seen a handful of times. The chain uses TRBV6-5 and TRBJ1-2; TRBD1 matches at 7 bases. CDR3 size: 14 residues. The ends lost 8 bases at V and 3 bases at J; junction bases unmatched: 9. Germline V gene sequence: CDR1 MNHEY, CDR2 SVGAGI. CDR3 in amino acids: CASAYLDRDYGYTF. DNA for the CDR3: TGTGCCAGCGCATACTTAGACAGGGACTATGGCTACACCTTC.

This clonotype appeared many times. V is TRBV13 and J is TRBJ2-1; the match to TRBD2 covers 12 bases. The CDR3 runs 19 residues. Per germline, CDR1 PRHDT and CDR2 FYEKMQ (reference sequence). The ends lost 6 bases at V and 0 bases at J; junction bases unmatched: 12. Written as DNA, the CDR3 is TGTGCCAGCAGTCGCCGGGGACTAGCGGGCCTCAGCTCCTACAATGAGCAGTTCTTC. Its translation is CASSRRGLAGLSSYNEQFF.

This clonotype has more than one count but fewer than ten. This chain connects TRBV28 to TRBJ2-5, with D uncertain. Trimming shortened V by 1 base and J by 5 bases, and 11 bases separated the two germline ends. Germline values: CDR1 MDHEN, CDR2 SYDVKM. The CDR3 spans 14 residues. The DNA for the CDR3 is TGTGCCAGCAGTTTATATTCCCCGGAGGAGACCCAGTACTTC. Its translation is CASSLYSPEETQYF. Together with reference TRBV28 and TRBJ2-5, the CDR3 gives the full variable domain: DVKVTQSSRYLVKRTGEKVFLECVQDMDHENMFWYRQDPGLGLRLIYFSYDVKMKEKGDIPEGYSVSREKKERFSLILESASTNQTSMYLCASSLYSPEETQYFGPGTRLLVL.

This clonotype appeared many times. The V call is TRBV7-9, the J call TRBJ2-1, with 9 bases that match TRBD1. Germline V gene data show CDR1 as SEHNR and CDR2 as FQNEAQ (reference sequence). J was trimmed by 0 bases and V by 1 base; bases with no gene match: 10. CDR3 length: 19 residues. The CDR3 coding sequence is TGTGCCAGCAGCTTAGTGGGACAGGGTGCCGCGAGCTCCTACAATGAGCAGTTCTTC. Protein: CASSLVGQGAASSYNEQFF.

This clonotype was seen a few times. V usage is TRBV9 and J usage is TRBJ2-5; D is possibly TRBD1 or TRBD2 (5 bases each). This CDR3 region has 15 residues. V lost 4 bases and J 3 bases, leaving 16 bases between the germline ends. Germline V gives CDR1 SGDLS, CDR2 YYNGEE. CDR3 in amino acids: CASSSPGTEEETQYF. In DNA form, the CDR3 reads TGTGCCAGCAGCTCCCCCGGGACCGAGGAAGAGACCCAGTACTTC.

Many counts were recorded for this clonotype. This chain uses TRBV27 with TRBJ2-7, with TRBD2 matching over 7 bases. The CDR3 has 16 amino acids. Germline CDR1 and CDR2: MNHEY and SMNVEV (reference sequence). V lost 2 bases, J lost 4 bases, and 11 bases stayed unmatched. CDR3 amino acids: CASSLSGVGGSYEQYF. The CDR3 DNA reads TGTGCCAGCAGTTTAAGCGGGGTCGGGGGATCGTACGAGCAGTACTTC.

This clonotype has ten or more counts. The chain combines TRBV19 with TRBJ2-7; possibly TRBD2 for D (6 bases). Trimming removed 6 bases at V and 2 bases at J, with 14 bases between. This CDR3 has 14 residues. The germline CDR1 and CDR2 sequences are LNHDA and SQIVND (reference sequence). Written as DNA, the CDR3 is TGTGCCAGTAGCCACCGGGACTTTACCTACGAGCAGTACTTC. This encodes CASSHRDFTYEQYF.

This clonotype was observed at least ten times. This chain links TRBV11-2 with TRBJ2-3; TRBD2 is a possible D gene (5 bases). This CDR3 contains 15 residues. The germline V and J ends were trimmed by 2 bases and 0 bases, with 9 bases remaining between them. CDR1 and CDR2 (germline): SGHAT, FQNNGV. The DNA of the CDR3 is TGTGCCAGCAGCTTAAATAGCGCTAGCACAGATACGCAGTATTTT. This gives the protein CASSLNSASTDTQYF.

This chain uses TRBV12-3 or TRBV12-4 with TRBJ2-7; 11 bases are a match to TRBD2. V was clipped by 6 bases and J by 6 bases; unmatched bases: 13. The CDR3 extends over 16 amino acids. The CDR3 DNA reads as TGTGCCAGCAGCCCGGGACTAGCGGTCGAGGGACTCGAGCAGTACTTC. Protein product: CASSPGLAVEGLEQYF.